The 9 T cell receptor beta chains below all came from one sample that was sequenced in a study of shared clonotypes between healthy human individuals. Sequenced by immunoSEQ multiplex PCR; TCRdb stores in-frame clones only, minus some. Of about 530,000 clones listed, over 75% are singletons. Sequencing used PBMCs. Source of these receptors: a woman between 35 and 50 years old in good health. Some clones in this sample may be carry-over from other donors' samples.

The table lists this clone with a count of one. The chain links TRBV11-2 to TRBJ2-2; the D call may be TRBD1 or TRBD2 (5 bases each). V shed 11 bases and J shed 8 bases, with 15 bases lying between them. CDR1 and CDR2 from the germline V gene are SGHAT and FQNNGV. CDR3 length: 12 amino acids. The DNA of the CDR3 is TGTGCCCCACCCCGGGGCCAGGGGGAGCTGTTTTTT. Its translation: CAPPRGQGELFF.

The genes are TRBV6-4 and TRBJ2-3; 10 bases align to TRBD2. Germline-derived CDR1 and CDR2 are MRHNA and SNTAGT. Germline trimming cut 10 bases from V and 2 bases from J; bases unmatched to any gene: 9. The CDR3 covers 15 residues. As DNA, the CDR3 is TGTGCCACTTCCCGGACTAGCGGATCCACAGATACGCAGTATTTT. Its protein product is CATSRTSGSTDTQYF.

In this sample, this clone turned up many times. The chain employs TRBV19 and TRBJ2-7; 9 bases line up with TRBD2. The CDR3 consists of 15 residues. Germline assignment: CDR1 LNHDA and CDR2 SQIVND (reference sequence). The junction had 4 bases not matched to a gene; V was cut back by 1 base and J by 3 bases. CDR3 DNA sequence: TGTGCCAGTAGTATAGGACTAGCGGAGAGCTACGAGCAGTACTTC. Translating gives CASSIGLAESYEQYF.

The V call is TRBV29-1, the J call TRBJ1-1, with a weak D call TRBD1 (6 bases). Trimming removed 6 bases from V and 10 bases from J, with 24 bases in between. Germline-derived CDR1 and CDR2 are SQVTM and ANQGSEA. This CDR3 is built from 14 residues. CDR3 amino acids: CSVGFSRGELGAFF. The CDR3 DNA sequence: TGCAGCGTGGGGTTTAGCAGGGGTGAACTGGGAGCTTTCTTT.

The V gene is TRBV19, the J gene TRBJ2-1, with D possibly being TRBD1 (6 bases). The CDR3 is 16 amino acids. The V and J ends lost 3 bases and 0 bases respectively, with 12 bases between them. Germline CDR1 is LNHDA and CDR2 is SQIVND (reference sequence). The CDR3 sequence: CASSMGADSSYNEQFF. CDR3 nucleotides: TGTGCCAGTAGTATGGGGGCGGATAGCTCCTACAATGAGCAGTTCTTC. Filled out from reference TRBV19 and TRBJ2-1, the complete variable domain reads DGGITQSPKYLFRKEGQNVTLSCEQNLNHDAMYWYRQDPGQGLRLIYYSQIVNDFQKGDIAEGYSVSREKKESFPLTVTSAQKNPTAFYLCASSMGADSSYNEQFFGPGTRLTVL.

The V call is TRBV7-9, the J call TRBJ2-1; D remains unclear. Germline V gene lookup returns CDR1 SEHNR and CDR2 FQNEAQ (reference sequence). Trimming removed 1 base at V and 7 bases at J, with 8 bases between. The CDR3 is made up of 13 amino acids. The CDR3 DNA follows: TGTGCCAGCAGCTTAGGGCGGAATAATGAGCAGTTCTTC. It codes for CASSLGRNNEQFF.

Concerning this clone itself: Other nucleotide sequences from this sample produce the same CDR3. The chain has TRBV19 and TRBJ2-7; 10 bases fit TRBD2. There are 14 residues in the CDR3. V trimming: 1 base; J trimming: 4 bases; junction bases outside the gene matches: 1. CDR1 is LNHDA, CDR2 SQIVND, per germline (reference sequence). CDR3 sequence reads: CASSIASGSYEQYF. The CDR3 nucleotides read TGTGCCAGTAGTATAGCTAGCGGGAGTTACGAGCAGTACTTC.

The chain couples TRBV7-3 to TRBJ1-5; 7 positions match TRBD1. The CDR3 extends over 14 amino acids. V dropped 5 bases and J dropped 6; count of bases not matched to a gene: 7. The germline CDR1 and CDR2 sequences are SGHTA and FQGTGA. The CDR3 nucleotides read TGTGCCAGCAGCCCACAGGGGTGGAGTCAGCCCCAGCATTTT. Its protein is CASSPQGWSQPQHF. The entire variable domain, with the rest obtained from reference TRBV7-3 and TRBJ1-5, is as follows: GAGVSQTPSNKVTEKGKYVELRCDPISGHTALYWYRQSLGQGPEFLIYFQGTGAADDSGLPNDRFFAVRPEGSVSTLKIQRTERGDSAVYLCASSPQGWSQPQHFGDGTRLSIL.

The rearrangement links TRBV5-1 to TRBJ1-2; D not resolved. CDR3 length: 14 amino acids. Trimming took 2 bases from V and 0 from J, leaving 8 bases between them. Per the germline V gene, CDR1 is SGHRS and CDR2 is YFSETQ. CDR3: CASSLGPTNYGYTF. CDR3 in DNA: TGCGCCAGCAGCTTAGGACCGACTAACTATGGCTACACCTTC.